Shown below are 9 T cell receptor beta chains from a single sample sequenced in a study of T cell responses to AZD1222 COVID-19 vaccine. TCRdb keeps only in-frame clones here, not all; method: immunoSEQ multiplex PCR. The sample lists under 70,000 clones; approximately 89% were seen once. Sequencing was performed on peripheral blood, taken on day 0 of AZD1222 vaccination. Receptor source: an adult in good health.

J is TRBJ2-2 and V is TRBV5-8, with D perhaps matching TRBD1 (5 bases). This CDR3 spans 13 amino acids. Germline CDR1 is SGHTS and CDR2 is YDEGEE. The ends were cut back, 2 bases at V and 5 bases at J, with 7 bases in the middle. The CDR3 nucleotides are TGTGCCAGCAGCTTACGACAGACCGGGGAGCTGTTTTTT. It encodes CASSLRQTGELFF.

The chain combines TRBV7-9 with TRBJ1-1; D uncertain. Trimming stripped 1 base from V and 11 bases from J, with 14 bases between. Germline CDR1 is SEHNR and CDR2 is FQNEAQ (reference sequence). The CDR3 consists of 13 residues. CDR3 sequence: CASSLGGQSGAFF. The CDR3 DNA reads TGTGCCAGCAGCTTAGGTGGTCAATCCGGGGCTTTCTTT.

The rearrangement uses TRBV3-1 (or the pseudogene TRBV3-2) and TRBJ1-1, with unresolved D. Germline-derived CDR1 and CDR2 are LGHDT and YNNKEL (reference sequence). This CDR3 is 14 amino acids long. Deletions cut 1 base from V and 4 bases from J, with 10 bases between. The chain's CDR3 is CASSQGGTATEAFF. CDR3 DNA: TGTGCCAGCAGCCAAGGAGGTACGGCCACTGAAGCTTTCTTT.

The gene calls are TRBV19 and TRBJ1-6; the match to TRBD1 covers 10 bases. There are 15 residues in the CDR3. J gave up 7 bases and V 5 bases, and 5 bases lay outside the gene matches. Germline CDR1 and CDR2: LNHDA and SQIVND (reference sequence). The DNA for the CDR3 is TGTGCCAGTAGTCGGGACAGGGGACAGAATTCACCCCTCCACTTT. It yields the protein CASSRDRGQNSPLHF.

A single count supports this clone. The chain uses TRBV6-5 and TRBJ1-1; the match to TRBD1 covers 7 bases. Germline V gene lookup returns CDR1 MNHEY and CDR2 SVGAGI. V trimming: 7 bases; J trimming: 3 bases; junction bases outside the gene matches: 8. The CDR3 has 14 amino acids. This CDR3 reads CASIRQGVYTEAFF. The DNA for the CDR3 is TGTGCCAGCATACGACAGGGAGTTTACACTGAAGCTTTCTTT.

The chain combines TRBV7-2 with TRBJ1-6, with 9 bases identical to TRBD1. This CDR3 is built from 15 residues. J lost 8 bases, V lost 1 base, and 3 bases had no gene match. The germline CDR1 and CDR2 sequences are SGHTA and FQGNSA. The CDR3 nucleotides are TGTGCCAGCAGCTTAGAGGGACAGGGATATTCACCCCTCCACTTT. Its protein is CASSLEGQGYSPLHF.

The chain couples TRBV24-1 to TRBJ2-3; D remains unclear. Trimming cost V 9 bases and J 5 bases, with 8 bases left between them. Germline V gene data show CDR1 as KGHDR and CDR2 as SFDVKD. The CDR3 is 11 amino acids. The CDR3 loop reads CATEFRDTQYF. CDR3 coding DNA: TGTGCCACCGAGTTCAGAGATACGCAGTATTTT.

This clone was observed a few times. V and J are TRBV4-1 and TRBJ1-1; 8 bases map to TRBD1. CDR3 length equals 15 residues. Germline trimming cut 2 bases from V and 3 bases from J; bases unmatched to any gene: 5. CDR1 is MGHRA and CDR2 is YSYEKL in the germline V gene. CDR3 region: CASSQTDRVYTEAFF. The CDR3 region has the DNA TGCGCCAGCAGCCAAACGGACAGGGTCTACACTGAAGCTTTCTTT.

V is TRBV3-1 (or the pseudogene TRBV3-2) and J is TRBJ2-7, with 11 bases lining up with TRBD1. This CDR3 contains 14 residues. With V trimmed by 6 bases and J by 4 bases, 5 bases remained unmatched. Germline-derived CDR1 and CDR2 are LGHDT and YNNKEL (reference sequence). CDR3 loop: CASSRRDRGYEQYF. The CDR3 bases are TGTGCCAGCAGTCGCCGGGACAGGGGGTACGAGCAGTACTTC.